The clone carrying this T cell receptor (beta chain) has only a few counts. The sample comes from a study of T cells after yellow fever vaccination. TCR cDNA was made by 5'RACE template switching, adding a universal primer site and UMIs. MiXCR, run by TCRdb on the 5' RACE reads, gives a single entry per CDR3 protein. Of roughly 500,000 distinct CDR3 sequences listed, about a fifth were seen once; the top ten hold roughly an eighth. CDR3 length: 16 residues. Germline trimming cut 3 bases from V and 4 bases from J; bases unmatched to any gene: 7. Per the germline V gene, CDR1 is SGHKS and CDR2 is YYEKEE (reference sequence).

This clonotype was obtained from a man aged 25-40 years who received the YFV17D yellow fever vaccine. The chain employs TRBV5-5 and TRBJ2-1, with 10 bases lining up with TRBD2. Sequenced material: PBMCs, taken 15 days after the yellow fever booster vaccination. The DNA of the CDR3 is TGTGCCAGCAGCTACAGTCTAGCGGGAGAGTACAATGAGCAGTTCTTC. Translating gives CASSYSLAGEYNEQFF.